This entry describes one T cell receptor beta chain. The antigen it binds to is not known. Base qualities are not recorded, but no much larger clone differs from it by a single base. The sample comes from a study of cytomegalovirus exposure and HLA in healthy donors (dated by TCRdb to about 2017). Looking at the study overall: In an earlier analysis of 587 of the donors, approximately 260 Gb of sequence data and 117 million unique TCR beta sequences from some 170 million T cells were reported. A separate validation cohort of about 110 different subjects was used in addition to the roughly 620-subject first cohort. The study aimed to test whether cataloging public T cell receptors could reveal signatures of past pathogen exposure. Every repertoire in the discovery cohort had been generated on one and the same sequencing platform. Class I and class II HLA loci were covered by the typing at four-digit resolution. The study combined high-throughput TCR immunosequencing, statistical association of individual TCRs with disease status, and machine learning to predict cytomegalovirus infection status. Among 300 to 500 genotyped donors of the cohort, an average of around 220,000 unique TCR beta nucleotide sequences was sequenced per donor, of which about 19% were non-productive. A later analysis re-examined previously published TCR beta repertoires from more than 550 donors and added high-resolution HLA genotyping to investigate patterns of TCR occurrence. Donor age, sex, ethnicity and CMV serostatus were compiled together with the repertoire data. In a later genetic analysis, genome-wide SNP genotypes for about 60% of the 666 donors were used, and that subset was treated as a discovery cohort. Of the roughly 400 genotyped donors, about 80% fell in the genetic ancestry cluster associated with self-reported Caucasian donors. Around 330 gigabases of sequencing data and approximately 92 million unique TCR sequences made up an early release that covered fewer than 650 HLA-typed donors. A few DR-DQ haplotypes were treated as single units for association and clustering because of strong linkage in the cohort. An earlier analysis of 500 to 650 of the donors applied high-throughput TCR beta sequencing to assess whether each TCR beta V gene segment acted as functional or pseudogenic. Rather than using new phenotypic data, the later analysis identified candidate immune exposures from TCR beta sequences and from how often those sequences occurred across donors. The T cell repertoires of some 700 subjects were profiled by immunosequencing and related to cytomegalovirus serostatus. Typing coverage varied by locus: about 629-640 donors for A, B, C, DRB1 and DQB1; 522 for DQA1; around 570 for DPA1; approximately 470 for DPB1. Summary of the overall study and its limitations: In a later analysis, HLA-associated TCR beta chains were found to be more clonally expanded and to have lower generation probabilities than equally common non-associated chains. Linkage disequilibrium might explain the correlated functional status among segregating V segments, but an unknown experimental factor could not be ruled out. According to a later genetic analysis, donors in an Asian-associated ancestry cluster had fewer N-insertions in productive TCRs than the approximately 670-donor mean. The only immune exposure information available for the cohort was CMV serostatus. Because some donors lacked HLA typing at each locus, the association tests relied only on the typed subset. A later analysis found that TCR association rates varied across HLA loci, with DRB1 alleles showing the most associated TCRs and HLA-C alleles the fewest. Across donors, most TCR sequences were observed very rarely, whereas some public TCRs were present in many individuals. According to a later analysis, parvovirus B19, influenza, CMV and Epstein-Barr virus appeared linked to several top co-occurrence clusters. In both the original and validation cohorts, the classifier was reported to diagnose cytomegalovirus status with high specificity and sensitivity. The study gave a list of over 150 TCR beta chains associated with cytomegalovirus. The authors suggested that the approach could potentially be generalized to other disease states and immunological phenotypes. A later genetic analysis associated a missense DCLRE1C variant with V-gene and J-gene trimming of TCR beta chains, and an independent cohort replicated the association. Because counts were too low, about 18 rarely observed V segments, including chromosome 9 orphons, were left out of the earlier analysis of 587 of the donors. The 87-base-pair reads could not distinguish some IMGT-functional V segments, including TRBV6-2 and TRBV6-3, so those segments were excluded. Assigning TCR associations to individual alleles was difficult when HLA alleles, especially DR and DQ, strongly co-occurred. Presence/absence analyses assumed roughly uniform sequencing depth across donors, an assumption that may not hold. Three of the identified cytomegalovirus-associated TCR beta chains were confirmed in vitro to be specific for cytomegalovirus antigens. According to a later analysis, most CMV-associated TCR beta chains appeared to be HLA-restricted, and the HLA associations seemed to be driven largely by CMV exposure. The cohort was sequenced for TCR beta chains only, and without alpha or paired-chain data the features that could be detected were limited. In an earlier analysis of some 500 of the donors, most TCR beta V segments were observed in productive rearrangements about 87% or about 30% of the time, broadly matching IMGT annotations. Specific HLA alleles were associated with 15,000 to 20,000 TCR beta sequences at a false discovery rate of 0.05 in a later analysis. The sequencing pipeline was judged likely to have produced a cluster of highly shared sequence variants as a technical artifact. A further reported finding was that TCR beta sequences accurately predicted the HLA-A and HLA-B alleles for most subjects in the first cohort.

After removal of 4 bases from V and 8 bases from J, the junction retains 10 bases not matched to a gene. CDR1 and CDR2, looked up from the germline V gene, are SGHTA and FQGTGA. The CDR3 has 15 amino acids, counting the end cysteine and phenylalanine. Only the CDR3 region is kept as DNA, spanning 45 bases read in frame from base 1. The library was produced with the immunoSEQ multiplex PCR assay. A mixture of 60 forward primers for TCR Vbeta segments and 13 reverse primers for TCR Jbeta segments was used in the multiplex PCR. A multiplex PCR assay on genomic DNA amplified the CDR3 region of rearranged TCR beta genes. On the Illumina HiSeq System, the amplified TCR beta libraries were sequenced as 87-base-pair reads. Per the original workflow: A later analysis counted about 80 million unique TCR beta chains across the 550 to 750 repertoires, and some 11 million of these chains were shared by at least two donors. A nearest-neighbor algorithm error-corrected the raw reads and collapsed the reads into unique sequences, merging closely related sequences to remove PCR and sequencing errors. V, D and J gene segments were assigned by aligning CDR3 sequences to IMGT reference sequences. For a sequence to be retained, a match of at least six nucleotides was required to both a V gene segment and a J gene segment. Rearrangements were classified as productive when the CDR3 lacked stop codons and remained in frame with V and J, and all other rearrangements were classified as non-productive. CDR3 was defined according to IMGT convention as the region running from the second conserved V-encoded cysteine to the conserved J-encoded phenylalanine. Sequences without an unambiguous match to a single V gene segment were excluded from the earlier analysis of several hundred of the donors. In an earlier analysis of 450 to 750 of the donors, a V segment was called functional when productive rearrangements were above 56.7%, and segregating when the standard deviation between donors exceeded 5%. A statistical classification framework was built for diagnosing cytomegalovirus status from the catalog of TCR beta chain sequences. In a later analysis, TCR nucleotide sequences were compared against IMGT/GENE-DB human TR gene sequences so that V and J genes could be assigned. Using the TCRdist pipeline, a later analysis assigned CDR3 sequences along with most-parsimonious VDJ recombination scenarios. In a later analysis, each TCR beta chain was defined by its CDR3 amino acid sequence together with its V-gene family, and reads without a unique V-gene family were excluded. To address suspected cross-contamination and a sequencing artifact, a later analysis removed some 620 highly shared, low-generation-probability nucleotide sequences. A later analysis calculated a clonal expansion index for each public chain from normalized within-repertoire ranks of inferred template counts. A later analysis computed generation probabilities with a VDJ recombination model fitted to out-of-frame rearrangements, and checked the results against IGoR. In a later analysis, hypergeometric tests were used to score TCR-TCR, TCR-HLA and TCR-CMV co-occurrence, with a repertoire-size bias correction applied to TCR pairs. A later analysis estimated false discovery rates by permuting HLA or CMV assignments 20 times. In a later analysis, co-occurring TCRs were grouped with DBSCAN, and TCRdist sequence similarity was added when clustering was performed within HLA-allele-positive subsets. Co-occurrence clustering excluded repertoires with fewer than 30,000 or more than 120,000 public chains, plus five with anomalous nucleotide sharing. Sourced from immuneACCESS, this table was stored by TCRdb with only in-frame sequences that have V and J called. A share of the clones is absent; for the studies checked, an unresolved V gene accounts for under half, and the remainder has no known explanation. The D gene and trimming were derived from the DNA, and the V and J assignments and clone size from that table. This sample comprises about 170,000 clones, around 68% of them detected only once. The ten largest account for about 3.2% of the sample.

The cohort comprised fewer than 750 healthy bone marrow donors. All cohort members were sampled while nominally healthy, although unrecorded immune exposures were likely present. The donor was CMV seronegative and belonged to the group of 352 seronegative cohort members. A peripheral blood sample was collected from each donor, and TCR beta sequencing was performed on peripheral blood mononuclear cells. Genomic DNA extraction from the blood cell samples was performed with the Qiagen DNeasy Blood Extraction Kit. The origin of this receptor is a man between 35 and 55 years old in good health and CMV-seronegative. The sequencing sample was made of PBMCs. In this chain, TRBV7-3 is recombined with TRBJ2-2; 7 bases in the junction line up with TRBD1. The encoded CDR3 is CASSSRDSVRGELFF. The DNA sequence is given as TGTGCCAGCAGCTCTCGGGACAGTGTACGGGGGGAGCTGTTTTTT.